The sample holds many counts of the clone carrying this TCR beta chain. Its target is unknown. TCRdb passed the 5' RACE reads through MiXCR, listing each CDR3 protein once. The repertoire holds about 720,000 distinct CDR3 sequences, with over 8.5% as singletons. The data were taken from a study of identical twins. Study results and caveats: The degree of excess twin sharing was weaker in beta out-of-frame sequences.

Germline V gene lookup returns CDR1 LNHDA and CDR2 SQIVND (reference sequence). Trimming removed 3 bases at V and 1 base at J, with 2 bases between. The CDR3 sequence is 12 residues long. These data were also reused for a study on yellow fever vaccine responses in identical twins.

V gene TRBV19 combines with J gene TRBJ2-3; no firm D call. The sequence derives from a woman aged 18-29 years in good health. Sequencing was performed on PBMCs. CDR3: CASSMGTDTQYF. In nucleotides, the CDR3 is TGTGCCAGTAGTATGGGCACAGATACGCAGTATTTT.